This TCR beta chain stems from a study of blood T cell repertoires in COVID-19. Study-level information: The United States, Italy and Spain supplied acute and convalescent COVID-19 samples.

Profiled with immunoSEQ multiplex PCR; TCRdb holds only in-frame clones, not every one. There are about 230,000 clones in the sample; around 85% occur only once, and 6% to 9.5% lies in the top ten. CDR1 and CDR2 (germline): MNHEY, SVGAGI. With 11 bases removed from V and 0 bases from J, the gap between germline ends came to 17 bases. The CDR3 covers 14 residues. Sequenced material: peripheral blood. The receptor comes from a woman of 80 years or more with acute or convalescent COVID-19. This chain connects TRBV6-5 to TRBJ2-7; D gene unclear. The CDR3 sequence: CAAEPQHSSYEQYF. The CDR3 DNA sequence: TGTGCCGCTGAACCGCAGCACAGCTCCTACGAGCAGTACTTC.